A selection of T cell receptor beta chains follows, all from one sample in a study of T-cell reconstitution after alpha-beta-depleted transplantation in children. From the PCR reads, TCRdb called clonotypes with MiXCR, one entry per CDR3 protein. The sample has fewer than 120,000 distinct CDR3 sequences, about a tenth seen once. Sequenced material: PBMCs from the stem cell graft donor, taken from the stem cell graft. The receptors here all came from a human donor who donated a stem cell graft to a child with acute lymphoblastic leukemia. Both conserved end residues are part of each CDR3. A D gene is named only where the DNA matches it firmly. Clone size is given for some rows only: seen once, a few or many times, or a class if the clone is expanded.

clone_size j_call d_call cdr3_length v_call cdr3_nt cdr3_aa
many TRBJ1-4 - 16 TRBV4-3 TGCGCCAGCAGCCAGGATCCGGGACTTAGGGGGGAAAAACTGTTTTTT CASSQDPGLRGEKLFF
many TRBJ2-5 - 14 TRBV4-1 TGCGCCAGCAGCCAAGATGAGGGCAGCGAGACCCAGTACTTC CASSQDEGSETQYF
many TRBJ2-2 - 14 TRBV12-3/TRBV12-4 TGTGCCAGCAACCTTTGGGGAGATGGCGGGGAGCTGTTTTTT CASNLWGDGGELFF
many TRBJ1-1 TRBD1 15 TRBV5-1 TGCGCCAGCAGCTTATCCCTTGGGACAGACACTGAAGCTTTCTTT CASSLSLGTDTEAFF
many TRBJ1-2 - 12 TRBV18 TGTGCCAGCCGAGCAGACAGGACTGGCTACACCTTC CASRADRTGYTF
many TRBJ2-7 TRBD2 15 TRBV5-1 TGCGCCAGCAGCTTAGGGACTAGCGGGGCCTACGAGCAGTACTTC CASSLGTSGAYEQYF
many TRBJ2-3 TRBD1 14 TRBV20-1 TGCAGTGCTGGGACAGGGGTGGACACAGATACGCAGTATTTT CSAGTGVDTDTQYF
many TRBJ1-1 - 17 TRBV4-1 TGCGCCAGCAGCCAAGATCTGAGGGCCGTAATGAACACTGAAGCTTTCTTT CASSQDLRAVMNTEAFF
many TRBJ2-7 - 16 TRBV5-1 TGCGCCAGCAGGGGAGTGGTTCGAGGGAGAACCTACGAGCAGTACTTC CASRGVVRGRTYEQYF
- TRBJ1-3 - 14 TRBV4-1 TGCGCCAGCAGACCTGATAACTCTGGAAACACCATATATTTT CASRPDNSGNTIYF
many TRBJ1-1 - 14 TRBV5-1 TGCGCCAGCAGGAGGGCTCGGGAAAACACTGAAGCTTTCTTT CASRRARENTEAFF
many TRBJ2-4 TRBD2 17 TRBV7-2 TGTGCCAGCAGCTTACGGCGGGAGTGGGGGGCCAAAAACATTCAGTACTTC CASSLRREWGAKNIQYF
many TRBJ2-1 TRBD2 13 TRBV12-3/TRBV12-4 TGTGCCAGCAGGCTAGCGGGATACAATGAGCAGTTCTTC CASRLAGYNEQFF
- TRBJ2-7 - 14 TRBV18 TGTGCCAGCTCACCAACTCTCAGCTCCTACGAGCAGTACTTC CASSPTLSSYEQYF
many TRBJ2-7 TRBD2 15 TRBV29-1 TGCAGCGTTGTTGGGAGGGGTGGTCGATCCTACGAGCAGTACTTC CSVVGRGGRSYEQYF
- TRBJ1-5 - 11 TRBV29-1 TGCAGCGTTGGAAGTGAACAGCCCCAGCATTTT CSVGSEQPQHF
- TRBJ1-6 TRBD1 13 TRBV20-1 TGCAGTGCCCGGACAGGGATGAATTCACCCCTCCACTTT CSARTGMNSPLHF
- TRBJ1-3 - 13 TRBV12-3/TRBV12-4 TGTGCCAGCAGACGGACAGCCGGAAACACCATATATTTC CASRRTAGNTIYF
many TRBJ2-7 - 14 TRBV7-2 TGTGCCAGCAGTAGGAAGGAGGGGTACTACGAGCAGTACTTC CASSRKEGYYEQYF
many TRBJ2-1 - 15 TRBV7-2 TGTGCCAGCAGCTTAGCTAGCGGAGCTACCAATGAGCAGTTCTTC CASSLASGATNEQFF
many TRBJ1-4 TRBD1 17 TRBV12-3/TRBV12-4 TGTGCCAGCAGTACGGGACAGACAGCTGCAACTAATGAAAAACTGTTTTTT CASSTGQTAATNEKLFF
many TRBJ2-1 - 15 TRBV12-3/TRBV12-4 TGTGCCAGCAGTTTGGAGGTGCTGGAGGGCAATGAGCAGTTCTTC CASSLEVLEGNEQFF
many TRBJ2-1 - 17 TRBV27 TGTGCCAGCAGAAGGGTAGGGGCGGGGGCCGGAAGGATGGAGCAGTTCTTC CASRRVGAGAGRMEQFF
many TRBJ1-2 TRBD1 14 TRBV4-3 TGCGCCAGCAGCCAGCGACAGGGGAGCTATGGCTACACCTTC CASSQRQGSYGYTF
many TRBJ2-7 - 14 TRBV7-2 TGTGCCAGCAGCTTAACAGCGAGCTCCTACGAGCAGTACTTC CASSLTASSYEQYF
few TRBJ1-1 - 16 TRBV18 TGTGCCAGCTCCCCGGGGGGGCGGTCAATGAACACTGAAGCTTTCTTT CASSPGGRSMNTEAFF
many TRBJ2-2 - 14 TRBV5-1 TGCGCCAGCAGCTTGGTACGTGGGACCGGGGAGCTGTTTTTT CASSLVRGTGELFF
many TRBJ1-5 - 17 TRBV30 TGTGCCTGGAGTGATTCCGGGACCTTTTATAGCAATCAGCCCCAGCATTTT CAWSDSGTFYSNQPQHF
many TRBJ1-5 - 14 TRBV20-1 TGCAGTGCTAGGCCTCTCGGGAGGAATCAGCCCCAGCATTTT CSARPLGRNQPQHF
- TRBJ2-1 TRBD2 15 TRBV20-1 TGCAGTGCCACCTCAACGACTAGCGGGAGCAATGAGCAGTTCTTC CSATSTTSGSNEQFF
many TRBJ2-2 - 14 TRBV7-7 TGTGCTAGCAGCTTAGAAAGGGGGACCGGGGAGCTGTTTTTT CASSLERGTGELFF
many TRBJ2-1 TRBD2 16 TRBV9 TGTGCCAGCAGCGTAGCAGGGCGGGGGGGTAGCAATGAGCAGTTCTTC CASSVAGRGGSNEQFF
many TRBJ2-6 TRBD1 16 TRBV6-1 TGTGCCAGCCTTAGGACAGGGGATATTGGGGCCAACGTCCTGACTTTC CASLRTGDIGANVLTF
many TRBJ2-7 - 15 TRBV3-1 TGTGCCAGCAGCCAAGACAGGACGGATATTAACGAGCAGTACTTC CASSQDRTDINEQYF
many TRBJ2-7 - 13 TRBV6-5 TGTGCCAGCAGTTACTTCGACAGCTACGAGCAGTACTTC CASSYFDSYEQYF
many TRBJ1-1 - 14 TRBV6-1 TGTGCCAGCAGCGAGCTGGGTATGAACACTGAAGCTTTCTTT CASSELGMNTEAFF
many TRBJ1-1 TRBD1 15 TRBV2 TGTGCCAGCAGTGATCGTACAGGGGGCTTAACTGAAGCTTTCTTT CASSDRTGGLTEAFF
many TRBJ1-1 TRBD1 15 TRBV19 TGTGCCAGTAGGACAATGGGACAGGTGAACACTGAAGCTTTCTTT CASRTMGQVNTEAFF
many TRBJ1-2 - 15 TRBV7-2 TGTGCCAGCACCGAACGGGCGGGGCTAGAGGGTGGCTACACCTTC CASTERAGLEGGYTF
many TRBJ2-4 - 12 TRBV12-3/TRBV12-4 TGTGCCAGCAGTTTAGTAGGAGACATTCAGTACTTC CASSLVGDIQYF
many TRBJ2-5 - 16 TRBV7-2 TGTGCCAGCAGCTTAGACAGCACAGGTATCCAAGAGACCCAGTACTTC CASSLDSTGIQETQYF
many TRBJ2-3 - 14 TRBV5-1 TGCGCCAGCAGCTTCGAGATACGGGGGCGTGTGCAGTATTTT CASSFEIRGRVQYF
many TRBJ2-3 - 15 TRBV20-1 TGCAGTGCTAGATTGGAAACGGGGAGGACAGATACGCAGTATTTT CSARLETGRTDTQYF
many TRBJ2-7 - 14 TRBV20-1 TGCAGTGCTAGAGATCTCAGAGAAGGGCTCGAGCAGTACTTC CSARDLREGLEQYF
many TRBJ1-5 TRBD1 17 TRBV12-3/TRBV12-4 TGTGCCAGCAGCCGGTGGGACAGCCCTGCGTCCAATCAGCCCCAGCATTTT CASSRWDSPASNQPQHF
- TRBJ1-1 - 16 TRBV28 TGTGCCAGCAGTTTGCGGGCAGGGCGAGTGAACACTGAAGCTTTCTTT CASSLRAGRVNTEAFF
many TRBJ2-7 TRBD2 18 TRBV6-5 TGTGCCAGCAGTCCGGGGCTAGCGGGACTCCTTTTCACCTACGAGCAGTACTTC CASSPGLAGLLFTYEQYF
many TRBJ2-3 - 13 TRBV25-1 TGTGCCAGCAGTGGATGGGACACAGATACGCAGTATTTT CASSGWDTDTQYF
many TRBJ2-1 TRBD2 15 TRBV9 TGTGCCAGCAGCGGTGGGTCGCGGGGGGGCAATGAGCAGTTCTTC CASSGGSRGGNEQFF
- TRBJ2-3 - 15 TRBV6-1 TGTGCCAGCAGCCCCGTCGACGGACTCACAGATACGCAGTATTTT CASSPVDGLTDTQYF
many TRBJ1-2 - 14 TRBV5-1 TGCGCCAGCAGCTTGCGGGCAGGCAACGCTGGGAACACCTTC CASSLRAGNAGNTF
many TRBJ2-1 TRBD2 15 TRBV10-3 TGTGCCATCAGCGCCGGGACTAGCGGGGGACTTGAGCAGTTCTTC CAISAGTSGGLEQFF
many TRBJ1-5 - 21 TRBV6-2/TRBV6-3 TGTGCCAGCAGTTACTCGAATTCCGGGCAGGGACTGGATTGGAGCAATCAGCCCCAGCATTTT CASSYSNSGQGLDWSNQPQHF